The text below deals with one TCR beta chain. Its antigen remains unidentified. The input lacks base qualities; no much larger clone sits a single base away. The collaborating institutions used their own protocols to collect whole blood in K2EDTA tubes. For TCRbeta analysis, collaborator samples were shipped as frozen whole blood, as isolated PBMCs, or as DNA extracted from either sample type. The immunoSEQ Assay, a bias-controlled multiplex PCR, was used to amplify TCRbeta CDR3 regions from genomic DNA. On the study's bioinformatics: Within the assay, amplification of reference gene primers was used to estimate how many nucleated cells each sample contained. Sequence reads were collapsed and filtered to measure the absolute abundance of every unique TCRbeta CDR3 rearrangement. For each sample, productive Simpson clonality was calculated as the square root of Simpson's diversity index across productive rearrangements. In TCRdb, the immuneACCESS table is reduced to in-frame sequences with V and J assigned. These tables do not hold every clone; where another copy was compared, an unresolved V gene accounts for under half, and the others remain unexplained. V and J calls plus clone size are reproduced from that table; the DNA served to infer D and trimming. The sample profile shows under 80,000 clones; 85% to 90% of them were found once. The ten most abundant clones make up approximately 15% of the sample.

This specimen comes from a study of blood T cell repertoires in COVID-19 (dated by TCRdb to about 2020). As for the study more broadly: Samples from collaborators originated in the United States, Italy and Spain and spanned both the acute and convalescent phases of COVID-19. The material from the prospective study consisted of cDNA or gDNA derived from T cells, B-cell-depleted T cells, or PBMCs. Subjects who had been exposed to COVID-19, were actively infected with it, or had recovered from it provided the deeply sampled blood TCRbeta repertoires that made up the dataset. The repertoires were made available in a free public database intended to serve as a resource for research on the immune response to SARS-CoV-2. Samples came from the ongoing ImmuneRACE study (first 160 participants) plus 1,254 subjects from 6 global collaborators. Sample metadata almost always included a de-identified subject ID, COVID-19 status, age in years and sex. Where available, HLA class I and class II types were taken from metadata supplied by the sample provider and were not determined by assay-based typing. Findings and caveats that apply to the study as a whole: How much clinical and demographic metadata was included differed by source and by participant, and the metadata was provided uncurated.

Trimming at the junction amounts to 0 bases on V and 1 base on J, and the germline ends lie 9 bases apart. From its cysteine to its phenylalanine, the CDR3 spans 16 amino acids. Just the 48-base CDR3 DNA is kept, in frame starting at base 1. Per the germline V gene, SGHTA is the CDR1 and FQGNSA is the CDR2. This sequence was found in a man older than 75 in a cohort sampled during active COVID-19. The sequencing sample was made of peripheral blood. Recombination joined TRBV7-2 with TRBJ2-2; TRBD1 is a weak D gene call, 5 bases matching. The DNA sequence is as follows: TGTGCCAGCAGCTTAGCAGACAGTGTGAACACCGGGGAGCTGTTTTTT. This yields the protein CASSLADSVNTGELFF.